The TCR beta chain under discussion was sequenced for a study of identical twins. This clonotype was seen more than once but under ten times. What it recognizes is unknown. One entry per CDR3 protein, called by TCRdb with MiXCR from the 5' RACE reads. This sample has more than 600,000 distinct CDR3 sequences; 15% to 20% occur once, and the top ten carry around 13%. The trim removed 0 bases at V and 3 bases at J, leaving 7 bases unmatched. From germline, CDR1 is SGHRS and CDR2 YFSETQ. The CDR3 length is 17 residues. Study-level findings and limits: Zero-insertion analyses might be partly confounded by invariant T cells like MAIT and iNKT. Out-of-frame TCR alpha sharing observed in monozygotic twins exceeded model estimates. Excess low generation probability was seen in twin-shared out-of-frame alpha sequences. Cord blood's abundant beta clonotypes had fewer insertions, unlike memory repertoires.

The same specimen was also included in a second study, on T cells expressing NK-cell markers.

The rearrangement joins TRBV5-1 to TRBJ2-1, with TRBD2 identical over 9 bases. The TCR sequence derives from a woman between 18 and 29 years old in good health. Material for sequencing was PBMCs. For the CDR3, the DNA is TGCGCCAGCAGCTTGGGATTGACTAGCGGAATCTACAATGAGCAGTTCTTC. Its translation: CASSLGLTSGIYNEQFF.